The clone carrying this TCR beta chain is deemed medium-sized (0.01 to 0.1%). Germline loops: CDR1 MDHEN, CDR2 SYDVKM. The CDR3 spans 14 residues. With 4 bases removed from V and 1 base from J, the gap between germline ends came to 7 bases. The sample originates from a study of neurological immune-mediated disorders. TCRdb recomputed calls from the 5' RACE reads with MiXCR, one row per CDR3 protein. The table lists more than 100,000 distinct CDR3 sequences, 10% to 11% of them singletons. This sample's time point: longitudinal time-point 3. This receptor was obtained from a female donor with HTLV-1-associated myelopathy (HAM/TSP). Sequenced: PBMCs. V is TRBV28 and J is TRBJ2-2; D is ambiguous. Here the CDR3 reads CASSSYMNTGELFF. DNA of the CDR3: TGTGCCAGCAGTTCTTACATGAACACCGGGGAGCTGTTTTTT.